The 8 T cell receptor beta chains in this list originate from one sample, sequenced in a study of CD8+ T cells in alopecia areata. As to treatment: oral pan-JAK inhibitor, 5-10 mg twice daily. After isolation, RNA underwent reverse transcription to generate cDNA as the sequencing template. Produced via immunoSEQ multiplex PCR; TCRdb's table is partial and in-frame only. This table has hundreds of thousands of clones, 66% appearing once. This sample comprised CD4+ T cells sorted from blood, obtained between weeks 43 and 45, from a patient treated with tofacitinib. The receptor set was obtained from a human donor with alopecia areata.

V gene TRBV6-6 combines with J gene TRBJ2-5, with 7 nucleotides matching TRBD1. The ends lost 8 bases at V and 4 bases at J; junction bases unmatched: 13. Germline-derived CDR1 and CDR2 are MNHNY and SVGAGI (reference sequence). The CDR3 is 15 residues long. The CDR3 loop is CASAGTDWIGETQYF. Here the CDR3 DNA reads TGTGCCAGCGCCGGGACAGACTGGATCGGAGAGACCCAGTACTTC.

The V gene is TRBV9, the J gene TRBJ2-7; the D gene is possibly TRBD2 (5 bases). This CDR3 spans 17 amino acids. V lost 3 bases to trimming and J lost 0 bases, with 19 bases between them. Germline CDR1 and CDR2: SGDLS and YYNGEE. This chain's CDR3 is CASSETYRRDSSYEQYF. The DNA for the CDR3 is TGTGCCAGCAGCGAAACATACCGACGGGATAGCTCCTACGAGCAGTACTTC.

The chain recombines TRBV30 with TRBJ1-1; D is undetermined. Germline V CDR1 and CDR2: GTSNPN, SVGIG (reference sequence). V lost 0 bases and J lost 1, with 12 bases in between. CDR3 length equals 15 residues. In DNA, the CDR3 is TGTGCCTGGAGTGTATGGGGAGGTGCGAACACTGAAGCTTTCTTT. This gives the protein CAWSVWGGANTEAFF.

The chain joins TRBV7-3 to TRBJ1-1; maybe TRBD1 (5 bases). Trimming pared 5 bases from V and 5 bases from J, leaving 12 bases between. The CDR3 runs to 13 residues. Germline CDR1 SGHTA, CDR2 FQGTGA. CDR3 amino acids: CASSRGVLTEAFF. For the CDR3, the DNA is TGTGCCAGCAGCCGAGGGGTCCTTACTGAAGCTTTCTTT.

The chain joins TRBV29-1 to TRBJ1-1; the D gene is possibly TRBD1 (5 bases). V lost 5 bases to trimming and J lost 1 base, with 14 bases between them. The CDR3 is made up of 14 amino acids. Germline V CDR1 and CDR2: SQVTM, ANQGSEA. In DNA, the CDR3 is TGCAGCGTTAGTTTCGGCCAGGGGAACACTGAAGCTTTCTTT. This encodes CSVSFGQGNTEAFF.

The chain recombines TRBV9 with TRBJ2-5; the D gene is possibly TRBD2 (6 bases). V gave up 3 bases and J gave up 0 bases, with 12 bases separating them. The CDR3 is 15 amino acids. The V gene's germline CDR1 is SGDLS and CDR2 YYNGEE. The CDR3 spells CASSARDWNQETQYF. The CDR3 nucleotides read TGTGCCAGCAGCGCCCGGGACTGGAACCAAGAGACCCAGTACTTC.

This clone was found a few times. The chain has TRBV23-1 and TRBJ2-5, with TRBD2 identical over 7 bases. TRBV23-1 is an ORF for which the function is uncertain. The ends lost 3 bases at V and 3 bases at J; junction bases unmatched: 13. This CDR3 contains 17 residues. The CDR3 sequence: CASSQSPNVGREETQYF. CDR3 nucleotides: TGCGCCAGCAGTCAGTCTCCCAACGTAGGGAGGGAAGAGACCCAGTACTTC.

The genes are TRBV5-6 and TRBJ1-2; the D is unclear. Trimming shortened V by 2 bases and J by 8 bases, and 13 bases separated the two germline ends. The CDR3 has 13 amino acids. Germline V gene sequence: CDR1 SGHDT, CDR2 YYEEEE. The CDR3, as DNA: TGTGCCAGCAGCTTTGACGCGGACCGGGGCTACACCTTC. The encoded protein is CASSFDADRGYTF. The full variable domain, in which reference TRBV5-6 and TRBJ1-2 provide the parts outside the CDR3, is DAGVTQSPTHLIKTRGQQVTLRCSPKSGHDTVSWYQQALGQGPQFIFQYYEEEERQRGNFPDRFSGHQFPNYSSELNVNALLLGDSALYLCASSFDADRGYTFGSGTRLTVV.